This T cell receptor (beta chain) was profiled in a study of response to subunit inactivated influenza vaccine. Study results and limitations: Every seasonal influenza vaccination brings in few new T cells, the authors suggested.

At least ten counts were recorded for this clonotype. Its target is not known. TCRdb processed the RT-PCR reads anew with MiXCR; each CDR3 protein has one entry. The sample records around 490,000 distinct CDR3 sequences, approximately 7.1% being singletons. The ends were cut back, 6 bases at V and 0 bases at J, with 12 bases in the middle. CDR3 length: 15 residues. CDR1 is SNHLY and CDR2 is FYNNEI in the germline V gene. This chain joins TRBV2 and TRBJ1-5; D gene uncertain. The material was PBMCs from blood, obtained less than 25 months after vaccination. The sequence derives from a man aged 45-69 years who received an inactivated influenza vaccine. CDR3 coding DNA: TGTGCCAGCAGGCCTCTCCGGAATAGCAATCAGCCCCAGCATTTT. It yields the protein CASRPLRNSNQPQHF.